The following is a TCR beta chain sequence with its context. TCRdb reanalysed the PCR reads using MiXCR and keeps one entry per CDR3 protein. The sample lists about 84,000 distinct CDR3 sequences; 45% to 65% were seen once. This sample stems from a study of CDR3 diversity in severe acne. The V and J ends lost 2 bases and 7 bases respectively, with 21 bases between them. Germline CDR1 reads MNHNY; CDR2 reads SVGAGI (reference sequence). This CDR3 has 17 amino acids. Sequencing input: blood. The rearrangement joins TRBV6-6 to TRBJ1-5; D ambiguous. The source is a male donor in good health, without acne. The CDR3 DNA reads TGTGCCAGCAGTTACGGTGGCGGGAGATCCTACGAGCAGCCCCAGCATTTT. It translates to CASSYGGGRSYEQPQHF.